A single sample is the source of the 27 T cell receptor beta chains below, sequenced in a study of neurological immune-mediated disorders. One entry per CDR3 protein results from TCRdb running MiXCR on the 5' RACE reads. The table includes around 37,000 distinct CDR3 sequences, roughly 15% detected once. The specimen was PBMCs. These receptors were collected from a woman between 50 and 59 years old with HTLV-1-associated myelopathy (HAM/TSP).

This clonotype was observed at least ten times. This sequence joins TRBV20-1 and TRBJ1-1; a possible D gene is TRBD1 (5 bases). This CDR3 comprises 17 residues. V was clipped by 5 bases and J by 3 bases, with 25 bases between them. The germline V gene encodes CDR1 DFQATT and CDR2 SNEGSKA (reference sequence). The CDR3 reads CSAQRLSPGREDTEAFF. DNA for the CDR3: TGCAGTGCTCAACGCCTAAGCCCCGGCAGGGAGGACACTGAAGCTTTCTTT.

This clonotype has a count of ten or more. The chain combines TRBV3-1 with TRBJ2-3; the D gene is possibly TRBD1 (6 bases). Germline V lookup: CDR1 LGHDT, CDR2 YNNKEL (reference sequence). With 0 bases removed from V and 8 bases from J, the gap between germline ends came to 15 bases. The CDR3 length is 15 residues. CDR3 DNA: TGTGCCAGCAGCCAAGATTACAGGGCTAGCTCTACGCAGTATTTT. Encoded protein: CASSQDYRASSTQYF.

The rearrangement uses TRBV18 and TRBJ2-5; D is unresolved. The CDR3 spans 13 residues. From germline, CDR1 is KGHSH and CDR2 LQKENI. V was pared by 0 bases and J by 5 bases, with 7 bases between. The CDR3 protein is CASSPPGSETQYF. CDR3 DNA: TGTGCCAGCTCACCACCGGGATCGGAGACCCAGTACTTC.

The rearrangement uses TRBV5-1 and TRBJ2-2; 8 bases are shared with TRBD2. This CDR3 is 16 amino acids long. V shed 0 bases and J 2 bases; nucleotides not matched to a gene: 3. Per germline, CDR1 SGHRS and CDR2 YFSETQ. The CDR3 sequence is CASSLELADNTGELFF. CDR3 nucleotide sequence: TGCGCCAGCAGCTTGGAACTAGCGGATAACACCGGGGAGCTGTTTTTT.

This clonotype was recorded many times. The CDR3 loop reads CASNTKGGSTNEKLFF. The CDR3 region has the DNA TGCGCCAGCAACACCAAGGGAGGCTCAACTAATGAAAAACTGTTTTTT. This chain joins TRBV4-1 and TRBJ1-4; no definite D call. Looked up from germline, CDR1 is MGHRA and CDR2 is YSYEKL. The V and J ends lost 7 bases and 0 bases respectively, with 15 bases between them. This CDR3 region has 16 residues.

Ten or more counts support this clonotype. This sequence joins TRBV7-2 and TRBJ2-3; the D call may be TRBD1 or TRBD2 (6 bases each). The V end was cut by 8 bases, the J end by 0 bases, with 12 bases between. Germline V lookup: CDR1 SGHTA, CDR2 FQGNSA. The CDR3 sequence is 14 residues long. CDR3 coding DNA: TGTGCCAGCGCGAGGGGGGTTAGCACAGATACGCAGTATTTT. Protein: CASARGVSTDTQYF.

This clonotype was observed at least ten times. The chain carries TRBV6-1 and TRBJ1-1; 9 bases match TRBD1. V gave up 4 bases and J gave up 5 bases; unmatched junction bases: 2. This CDR3 spans 13 amino acids. CDR1 and CDR2 (germline): MNHNS, SASEGT. The DNA of the CDR3 is TGTGCCAGCAGTGCACAGGGGGCAACTGAAGCTTTCTTT. Residues: CASSAQGATEAFF.

This clonotype was recorded at least ten times. V gene TRBV20-1 combines with J gene TRBJ2-4; D may be TRBD2 (5 bases). Germline-derived CDR1 and CDR2 are DFQATT and SNEGSKA (reference sequence). This CDR3 region has 13 residues. The V end lost 6 bases, the J end lost 7 bases, and 16 bases lay between the germline ends. The CDR3 nucleotides read TGCAGTGCCGCAGGAACTCCTAGCAACATTCAGTACTTC. It encodes CSAAGTPSNIQYF.

The table lists this clonotype with many counts. The chain has TRBV20-1 and TRBJ2-7; a possible D gene is TRBD1 (6 bases). V lost 6 bases and J 5 bases, leaving 11 bases between the germline ends. The CDR3 length is 11 residues. CDR1 and CDR2 (germline): DFQATT, SNEGSKA (reference sequence). The CDR3 sequence is CSAAQGNEQYV. The CDR3 DNA sequence: TGCAGTGCCGCCCAGGGGAACGAGCAGTACGTC.

This clonotype was counted at least ten times. The chain carries TRBV29-1 and TRBJ2-3; TRBD2 matches at 14 bases. V lost 7 bases to trimming and J lost 4 bases; unmatched junction nucleotides: 4. Germline V gene sequence: CDR1 SQVTM, CDR2 ANQGSEA. The CDR3 covers 14 residues. The CDR3 DNA sequence: TGCAGCGGACTAGCGGGAGGGCCGGCAGATACGCAGTATTTT. The encoded protein is CSGLAGGPADTQYF.

This clonotype was seen at least ten times. The chain is built from TRBV20-1 and TRBJ1-5; the D gene is possibly TRBD1 (5 bases). This CDR3 spans 14 amino acids. Germline loops: CDR1 DFQATT, CDR2 SNEGSKA (reference sequence). V shed 5 bases and J shed 7 bases, with 18 bases lying between them. CDR3 sequence (DNA): TGCAGTGCTCGGGAGGTGGTTGGGGGGCAGCCCCAGCATTTT. Translation: CSAREVVGGQPQHF.

There are many counts of this clonotype. The chain is built from TRBV29-1 and TRBJ1-1; D unresolved. The germline gives CDR1 SQVTM, CDR2 ANQGSEA. The CDR3 runs 13 residues. V lost 1 base, J lost 1 base, and 7 bases lay in between. The CDR3 sequence is CSVEVGGNTEAFF. The DNA for the CDR3 is TGCAGCGTTGAAGTCGGAGGGAACACTGAAGCTTTCTTT.

The chain employs TRBV12-3 or TRBV12-4 and TRBJ2-1; TRBD1 or TRBD2 may be the D gene (5 bases each). The CDR3 runs 17 residues. Trimming removed 6 bases at V and 6 bases at J, with 24 bases between. The CDR3 DNA sequence: TGTGCCAGCAGGAAACCCCGAATCGGGACCCGAGGCAATGAGCAGTTCTTC. Protein: CASRKPRIGTRGNEQFF.

This clonotype was counted ten times or more. The V call is TRBV7-3, the J call TRBJ2-4, with D perhaps matching TRBD2 (5 bases). This CDR3 comprises 14 residues. CDR1 and CDR2 from the germline V gene are SGHTA and FQGTGA. V lost 3 bases and J lost 3, with 9 bases in between. CDR3 amino acids: CASSFRGGKNIQYF. CDR3 nucleotides: TGTGCCAGCAGCTTTCGTGGAGGCAAAAACATTCAGTACTTC.

This clonotype has ten or more counts. The rearrangement links TRBV5-1 to TRBJ1-3; 9 bases match TRBD1. The CDR3 has 18 amino acids. The germline V gene encodes CDR1 SGHRS and CDR2 YFSETQ. Trimming took 0 bases from V and 0 from J; bases not matched to a gene: 7. CDR3: CASSLGRTGVLSGNTIYF. CDR3 sequence (DNA): TGCGCCAGCAGCTTGGGCCGGACAGGGGTCCTCTCTGGAAACACCATATATTTT.

This clonotype was recorded at least ten times. The chain couples TRBV5-1 to TRBJ2-1, with 8 bases matching TRBD2. The CDR3 has 15 amino acids. After removal of 4 bases from V and 1 base from J, the junction contained 4 bases not matched to a gene. Germline V gene lookup returns CDR1 SGHRS and CDR2 YFSETQ. CDR3 nucleotides: TGCGCCAGCAGCCCCTCGGGGGGGTCCTACAATGAGCAGTTCTTC. Its translation: CASSPSGGSYNEQFF.

Ten or more counts support this clonotype. This sequence joins TRBV7-2 and TRBJ1-5; tentatively, D is TRBD1 (5 bases). The CDR3 is 15 amino acids. The germline V gene has CDR1 SGHTA and CDR2 FQGNSA. The V gene lost 5 bases and the J gene lost 0 bases, with 11 bases spanning the gap. CDR3 loop: CASSNSGFSNQPQHF. For the CDR3, the DNA is TGTGCCAGCAGCAATTCAGGGTTTAGCAATCAGCCCCAGCATTTT.

This clonotype was detected many times. V and J are TRBV12-3 or TRBV12-4 and TRBJ2-5; 9 bases are shared with TRBD2. V lost 6 bases, J lost 1 base, and 6 bases stayed unmatched. CDR3 length: 15 amino acids. The CDR3 region has the DNA TGTGCCAGCAGCCCTCTAGCGGGGTTCCAAGAGACCCAGTACTTC. Its protein is CASSPLAGFQETQYF.

This clonotype was observed many times. The chain uses TRBV3-1 and TRBJ2-7; the D is unclear. Trimming pared 1 base from V and 3 bases from J, leaving 1 base between. Per the germline V gene, CDR1 is LGHDT and CDR2 is YNNKEL (reference sequence). This CDR3 spans 11 amino acids. In nucleotides, the CDR3 is TGTGCCAGCAGCCAAGTCTACGAGCAGTACTTC. It codes for CASSQVYEQYF.

This clonotype was observed many times. V usage is TRBV5-1 and J usage is TRBJ1-4; no clear D gene. V was trimmed by 1 base and J by 7 bases, leaving 5 bases between them. This CDR3 has 12 residues. The germline V gene has CDR1 SGHRS and CDR2 YFSETQ. The CDR3 protein is CASSLNGEKLFF. CDR3 in DNA: TGCGCCAGCAGCTTGAACGGTGAAAAACTGTTTTTT.

This clonotype has a handful of counts. Since a much larger clone is just one base distant, this may be a read error. The chain employs TRBV9 and TRBJ2-3; maybe TRBD1 (5 bases). CDR1 is SGDLS, CDR2 YYNGEE, per germline. This CDR3 spans 14 amino acids. CDR3 in DNA: TGTGCCAGCAGCGTAGTACAAACAACAGGTACGCAGTATTTT. Protein sequence: CASSVVQTTGTQYF.

This clonotype has ten or more counts. In DNA, the CDR3 is TGTGCCATCACCCCCAGTCGGGTCGGTTGGACCGGGGAGCTGTTTTTT. Amino acids: CAITPSRVGWTGELFF. This chain links TRBV10-3 with TRBJ2-2; D not resolved. CDR3 length: 16 residues. Trimming took 7 bases from V and 5 from J, leaving 20 bases between them. Germline CDR1 ENHRY, CDR2 SYGVKD.

The chain combines TRBV5-5 with TRBJ2-7; D gene uncertain. The germline gives CDR1 SGHKS, CDR2 YYEKEE (reference sequence). The CDR3 length is 12 residues. V shed 10 bases and J shed 4 bases, with 15 bases lying between them. The CDR3 loop reads CAGSPRMYEQYF. CDR3 in DNA: TGTGCCGGTAGCCCAAGGATGTACGAGCAGTACTTC.

This clonotype was recorded once. This may be a read error: a much more frequent sequence differs by one nucleotide. This chain links TRBV12-3 or TRBV12-4 with TRBJ1-5; the D is unclear. This CDR3 has 12 amino acids. V lost 6 bases and J 12 bases, leaving 15 bases between the germline ends. The CDR3 sequence is CASSHDGSHQHF. The CDR3 nucleotides are TGTGCCAGCAGCCATGATGGATCGCACCAGCATTTT.

This clonotype was found many times. The V and J genes are TRBV6-5 and TRBJ2-3; a possible D gene is TRBD1 (5 bases). This CDR3 region has 16 residues. Germline assignment: CDR1 MNHEY and CDR2 SVGAGI. V was trimmed by 0 bases and J by 3 bases, leaving 13 bases between them. CDR3 region: CASSYSIRGRTDTQYF. The CDR3 DNA follows: TGTGCCAGCAGTTACTCGATAAGGGGAAGAACAGATACGCAGTATTTT.

This clonotype was found many times. J is TRBJ2-1 and V is TRBV7-9; D may be TRBD2 (5 bases). Trimming stripped 7 bases from V and 7 bases from J, with 14 bases between. The CDR3 has 13 amino acids. The V gene's germline CDR1 is SEHNR and CDR2 FQNEAQ (reference sequence). CDR3 nucleotides: TGTGCCAGCAACCGGGGTGACGAAAATGAGCAGTTCTTC. This translates into CASNRGDENEQFF.

The sample holds many counts of this clonotype. The genes are TRBV4-3 and TRBJ2-1, with D possibly TRBD2 on 6 matching bases. V lost 1 base and J 1 base, leaving 14 bases between the germline ends. Germline CDR1 and CDR2: LGHNA and YSLEER. The CDR3 length is 17 residues. The CDR3 spells CASSQAFGGISYNEQFF. CDR3 DNA: TGCGCCAGCAGCCAAGCGTTTGGAGGGATTTCCTACAATGAGCAGTTCTTC.